The 7 T cell receptor beta chains given below trace back to one sample, sequenced in a study of T cell responses to AZD1222 COVID-19 vaccine (dated by TCRdb to the early 2020s). Receptors were amplified or captured by the immunoSEQ multiplex PCR assay. This immuneACCESS table, as held by TCRdb, lists in-frame sequences with V and J called but not all clones. Of the missing ones, under half trace to an unresolved V gene in checked studies; the others have no known cause. Within this sample are around 180,000 clones, with over 70% of them counted one time only. 2.5% to 3% of the sample rests with the top ten. This sample's time point label indicates: baseline before first vaccination. The intended sense of this specimen's treatment or condition label: meningococcal conjugate vaccine given as trial control. The material sequenced was peripheral blood, taken on day 0 of MenACWY control vaccination. Receptor source: an adult in good health.

The chain is built from TRBV7-9 and TRBJ1-4, with D hard to call. Germline V gives CDR1 SEHNR, CDR2 FQNEAQ (reference sequence). This CDR3 is 14 amino acids long. The germline V and J ends were trimmed by 0 bases and 5 bases, with 7 bases remaining between them. The DNA of the CDR3 is TGTGCCAGCAGCTTAGCGGGAGCAAATGAAAAACTGTTTTTT. It specifies CASSLAGANEKLFF.

The chain uses TRBV6-2 or TRBV6-3 and TRBJ2-1, with 10 bases aligning to TRBD2. From germline, CDR1 is MNHEY and CDR2 SVGEGT. This CDR3 region has 17 residues. Trimming took 7 bases from V and 2 from J; bases not matched to a gene: 11. The DNA of the CDR3 is TGTGCCAGCACCCCGAGTAGCGGGGGGTTTGCCTACAATGAGCAGTTCTTC. It specifies CASTPSSGGFAYNEQFF.

The rearrangement joins TRBV5-1 to TRBJ2-7; TRBD1 agrees at 9 bases. Trimming cost V 2 bases and J 6 bases; bases outside gene matches: 9. This CDR3 has 15 amino acids. The germline V gene has CDR1 SGHRS and CDR2 YFSETQ. Written as DNA, the CDR3 is TGCGCCAGCAGCTTAAGAGTACAGGGGGCCCGCGAGCAGTACTTC. Residues: CASSLRVQGAREQYF.

J is TRBJ2-2 and V is TRBV4-3; D gene unclear. The CDR3 is made up of 15 amino acids. Between the trimmed V and J ends, which lost 1 base and 0 bases, there was a span of 6 bases. Germline V CDR1 and CDR2: LGHNA, YSLEER. Here the CDR3 DNA reads TGCGCCAGCAGCCAAGTTACAACGAACACCGGGGAGCTGTTTTTT. Its translation is CASSQVTTNTGELFF.

The chain has TRBV3-1 (or the pseudogene TRBV3-2) and TRBJ2-1; TRBD2 agrees at 16 bases. The V and J ends lost 1 base and 15 bases, in that order; junction bases with no gene match: 6. Germline lookup yields CDR1 LGHDT and CDR2 YNNKEL (reference sequence). The CDR3 spans 15 residues. The CDR3 region is CASSQAGTSGGAWFF. The CDR3 nucleotides are TGTGCCAGCAGCCAAGCCGGGACTAGCGGGGGGGCATGGTTCTTC.

V and J are TRBV7-8 and TRBJ2-3; tentatively, D is TRBD2 (5 bases). V lost 7 bases and J 3 bases, leaving 14 bases between the germline ends. Per germline, CDR1 SGHVS and CDR2 FQNEAQ. The CDR3 length is 14 residues. This CDR3 reads CASTFGERTDTQYF. In DNA, the CDR3 is TGTGCCAGCACCTTTGGGGAGAGGACAGATACGCAGTATTTT.

This chain uses TRBV7-9 with TRBJ1-2, with no clear D. Germline V gives CDR1 SEHNR, CDR2 FQNEAQ (reference sequence). Trimming stripped 5 bases from V and 6 bases from J, with 13 bases between. This CDR3 contains 13 residues. In nucleotides, the CDR3 is TGTGCCAGCAGCCCCTTCTCCTCGGATGGCTACACCTTC. It codes for CASSPFSSDGYTF.